One and the same sample provided the 18 T cell receptor beta chains below, sequenced in a study of Graves' ophthalmopathy and Graves' hyperthyroidism. As the template, RNA transcripts were used to amplify TCR beta CDR3 regions. First-round RT-PCR used HTBI primers; second-round multiplex PCR followed. TCRdb called the multiplex PCR reads again in MiXCR, with one record for every CDR3 protein. The table lists 350,000 to 400,000 distinct CDR3 sequences, approximately 20% of them singletons, with 1.6% in the top ten. Sequences were obtained from peripheral blood. All receptors derive from a woman younger than 35 with Graves' ophthalmopathy.

The J gene is TRBJ2-7, the V gene TRBV29-1, with 10 bases identical to TRBD1. Losses at the gene ends were 3 bases for V and 4 bases for J; bases not matched to a gene: 12. Germline loops: CDR1 SQVTM, CDR2 ANQGSEA. There are 16 residues in the CDR3. The CDR3 DNA is TGCAGCGTTGATCGAAGGGGGACAGGGGACGGGTACGAGCAGTACTTC. It specifies CSVDRRGTGDGYEQYF.

This clonotype occurred many times. The chain is built from TRBV30 and TRBJ1-1; no firm D call. Trimming took off 5 bases at V and 1 base at J, with 8 bases between the two ends. Germline V gene sequence: CDR1 GTSNPN, CDR2 SVGIG (reference sequence). The CDR3 length is 12 residues. CDR3 bases: TGTGCCTGGTACAGTGAGAACACTGAAGCTTTCTTT. This encodes CAWYSENTEAFF.

Many counts were recorded for this clonotype. The rearrangement joins TRBV28 to TRBJ1-2; the match to TRBD1 covers 7 bases. Germline loops: CDR1 MDHEN, CDR2 SYDVKM. Trimming took 6 bases from V and 7 from J; bases not matched to a gene: 8. The length of the CDR3 is 13 residues. The CDR3 DNA follows: TGTGCCAGCAGCAAGAGACAGGGCCCTGGCTACACCTTC. Protein: CASSKRQGPGYTF.

This clonotype showed up many times. The V call is TRBV28, the J call TRBJ2-2; 7 nucleotides line up with TRBD2. The germline V gene encodes CDR1 MDHEN and CDR2 SYDVKM. V lost 3 bases to trimming and J lost 5 bases; unmatched junction nucleotides: 9. This CDR3 has 16 amino acids. The CDR3 DNA follows: TGTGCCAGCAGTTTGACTAGCTCAGTCGGGACCGGGGAGCTGTTTTTT. Its protein product is CASSLTSSVGTGELFF.

This clonotype showed up many times. V is TRBV4-1 and J is TRBJ2-5; 8 bases align to TRBD2. V lost 0 bases and J lost 6; bases outside the gene matches: 6. Germline assignment: CDR1 MGHRA and CDR2 YSYEKL. The CDR3 has 15 amino acids. The CDR3 region has the DNA TGCGCCAGCAGCCAAGACGGGGGGGCCGAGAAGACCCAGTACTTC. This translates into CASSQDGGAEKTQYF.

This clonotype was observed many times. This chain joins TRBV14 and TRBJ2-6; no clear D gene. CDR3 length equals 15 residues. V was pared by 8 bases and J by 0 bases, with 11 bases between. Germline V gene sequence: CDR1 SGHDN, CDR2 FVKESK. CDR3 loop: CASGKTVSGANVLTF. The CDR3 DNA reads TGTGCCAGCGGAAAAACAGTCTCTGGGGCCAACGTCCTGACTTTC.

CDR3 bases: TGCAGTGCTAGAGATCGAGGGCGGTATGGCTACACCTTC. It codes for CSARDRGRYGYTF. The J gene is TRBJ1-2, the V gene TRBV20-1; D not resolved. Trimming shortened V by 0 bases and J by 5 bases, and 10 bases separated the two germline ends. The V gene's germline CDR1 is DFQATT and CDR2 SNEGSKA (reference sequence). The CDR3 extends over 13 amino acids.

This clonotype was seen repeatedly, ten times or more. This chain uses TRBV12-3 or TRBV12-4 with TRBJ1-1, with 8 bases lining up with TRBD1. The CDR3 has 15 residues. The junction had 9 bases not matched to a gene; V was cut back by 6 bases and J by 3 bases. In DNA form, the CDR3 reads TGTGCCAGCAGAACGGACAGGGTGGGGGACACTGAAGCTTTCTTT. Translating gives CASRTDRVGDTEAFF.

The sample holds many counts of this clonotype. V usage is TRBV12-3 or TRBV12-4 and J usage is TRBJ1-1, with TRBD1 as a possible D gene (6 bases). V was pared by 6 bases and J by 5 bases, with 22 bases between. This CDR3 has 16 amino acids. For the CDR3, the DNA is TGTGCCAGCAGACAACCTTTACTCGGGGGGCGGACTGAAGCTTTCTTT. Protein: CASRQPLLGGRTEAFF.

This clonotype came up many times. This chain joins TRBV30 and TRBJ2-2; D is ambiguous. Trimming removed 4 bases at V and 1 base at J, with 7 bases between. CDR1 is GTSNPN, CDR2 SVGIG, per germline (reference sequence). The CDR3 runs to 13 residues. CDR3 in amino acids: CAWTWENTGELFF. For the CDR3, the DNA is TGTGCCTGGACGTGGGAGAACACCGGGGAGCTGTTTTTT.

The chain joins TRBV6-5 to TRBJ2-5; TRBD2 matches 9 bases. V shed 0 bases and J 4 bases; nucleotides not matched to a gene: 6. The CDR3 has 16 amino acids. Germline lookup yields CDR1 MNHEY and CDR2 SVGAGI. CDR3 sequence: CASSYSIAGARETQYF. The DNA of the CDR3 is TGTGCCAGCAGTTACTCGATAGCGGGAGCGCGAGAGACCCAGTACTTC.

This clonotype was counted at least ten times. The chain uses TRBV10-2 and TRBJ2-7, with a possible D match to TRBD2 (6 bases). The germline V gene encodes CDR1 WSHSY and CDR2 SAAADI. CDR3 length equals 13 residues. Trimming took off 2 bases at V and 6 bases at J, with 11 bases between the two ends. CDR3 protein: CASSEVRRAEQYF. CDR3 DNA sequence: TGCGCCAGCAGTGAGGTCAGGAGGGCCGAGCAGTACTTC.

Ten or more counts support this clonotype. The chain joins TRBV6-1 to TRBJ1-5; 10 bases line up with TRBD1. The CDR3 runs 15 residues. The V and J ends lost 4 bases and 7 bases, in that order; junction bases with no gene match: 7. CDR1 is MNHNS and CDR2 is SASEGT in the germline V gene. The CDR3 coding sequence is TGTGCCAGCAGTGTAAGACAGGGGGCGGGCCAGCCCCAGCATTTT. It translates to CASSVRQGAGQPQHF.

The chain links TRBV7-2 to TRBJ2-7, with D perhaps TRBD1 or TRBD2 (5 bases each). V was trimmed by 4 bases and J by 2 bases, leaving 15 bases between them. This CDR3 contains 15 residues. Germline V gives CDR1 SGHTA, CDR2 FQGNSA. DNA of the CDR3: TGTGCCAGCAGCTCACGCGCTCAGGGACCCTACGAGCAGTACTTC. It specifies CASSSRAQGPYEQYF. Variable domain in full (rest from reference TRBV7-2 and TRBJ2-7): GAGVSQSPSNKVTEKGKDVELRCDPISGHTALYWYRQSLGQGLEFLIYFQGNSAPDKSGLPSDRFSAERTGGSVSTLTIQRTQQEDSAVYLCASSSRAQGPYEQYFGPGTRLTVT.

This clonotype was recorded many times. Because the CDR3 is missing its conserved closing phenylalanine or tryptophan, this is likely a read error. This chain connects TRBV4-3 to TRBJ1-1, with 7 bases lining up with TRBD1. The germline V gene encodes CDR1 LGHNA and CDR2 YSLEER. This CDR3 contains 14 residues. The junction had 1 base not matched to a gene; V was cut back by 3 bases and J by 0 bases. For the CDR3, the DNA is TGCGCCAGCAGCCATGGGACAGTGAACACTGAAGCTTTCCTT. Encoded protein: CASSHGTVNTEAFL.

This clonotype was observed many times. The chain combines TRBV2 with TRBJ1-1; 9 nucleotides match TRBD1. The trim removed 4 bases at V and 6 bases at J, leaving 6 bases unmatched. Germline V gene data show CDR1 as SNHLY and CDR2 as FYNNEI. The CDR3 has 14 amino acids. CDR3 coding DNA: TGTGCCAGCAGTGGGGACAGGGCTCGGGCTGAAGCTTTCTTT. This codes for CASSGDRARAEAFF.

This clonotype came up many times. V gene TRBV9 combines with J gene TRBJ1-2, with a tentative D call TRBD1 (5 bases). Deletions cut 0 bases from V and 11 bases from J, with 14 bases between. In germline, CDR1 is SGDLS, CDR2 YYNGEE. This CDR3 region has 13 residues. CDR3 region: CASSVGDEDVYTF. Written as DNA, the CDR3 is TGTGCCAGCAGCGTAGGGGACGAGGACGTTTACACCTTC.

This clonotype was seen ten or more times. The chain recombines TRBV20-1 with TRBJ1-3, with TRBD1 matching 11 bases. Germline V gives CDR1 DFQATT, CDR2 SNEGSKA (reference sequence). This CDR3 has 14 residues. V was clipped by 6 bases and J by 4 bases; unmatched bases: 5. In DNA form, the CDR3 reads TGCAGTGCCCGGGACAGGGGGGGAGGAAACACCATATATTTT. Protein sequence: CSARDRGGGNTIYF.